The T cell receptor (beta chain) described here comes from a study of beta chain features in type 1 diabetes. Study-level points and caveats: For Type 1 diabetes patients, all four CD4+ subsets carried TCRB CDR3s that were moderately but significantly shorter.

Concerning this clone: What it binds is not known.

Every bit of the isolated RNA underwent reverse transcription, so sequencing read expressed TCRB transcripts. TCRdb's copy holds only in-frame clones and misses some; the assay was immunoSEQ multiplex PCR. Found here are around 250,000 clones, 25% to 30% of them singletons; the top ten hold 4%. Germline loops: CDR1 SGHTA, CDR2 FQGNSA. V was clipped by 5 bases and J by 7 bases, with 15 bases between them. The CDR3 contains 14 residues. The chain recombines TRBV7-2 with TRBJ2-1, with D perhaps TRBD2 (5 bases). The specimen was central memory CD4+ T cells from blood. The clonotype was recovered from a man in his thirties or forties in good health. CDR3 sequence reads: CASSPLGSLNEQFF. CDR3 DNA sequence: TGTGCCAGCAGCCCACTAGGAAGTCTGAATGAGCAGTTCTTC.